This TCR beta chain was sequenced in a study of shared clonotypes between healthy human individuals. Caucasian adults residing in Nashville, Tennessee made up all the donors. Note on this clone: Other DNA sequences in this sample translate to the same CDR3.

Each sorted subset replicate got 200 ng genomic DNA, roughly 27,000 genomes. Produced via immunoSEQ multiplex PCR; TCRdb's table is partial and in-frame only. The data show some 1 million clones, 75% seen once. J gave up 5 bases and V 4 bases, and 3 bases lay outside the gene matches. Germline assignment: CDR1 SGHNT and CDR2 YYREEE (reference sequence). This CDR3 is built from 15 residues. The chain couples TRBV5-4 to TRBJ2-1; TRBD2 agrees at 13 bases. This TCR was recovered from a man between 18 and 29 years old in good health. The sample taken for sequencing was memory CD4+ T cells sorted from blood. The subset: CD45RA-negative fraction. This CDR3 reads CASSAGLAGNNEQFF. As DNA, the CDR3 is TGTGCCAGCAGCGCGGGACTAGCGGGAAACAATGAGCAGTTCTTC.